What follows describes a single T cell receptor (beta chain). PCR was performed using 60 Vbeta and 13 Jbeta primers. Sequenced by immunoSEQ multiplex PCR; TCRdb stores in-frame clones only, minus some. The sample includes approximately 150,000 clones, about 80% of them seen just once. This specimen comes from a study of cytomegalovirus exposure and HLA in healthy donors. The clonotype comes from a woman in her 30s in good health and CMV-seronegative. Sample: PBMCs.

The CDR3 protein is CASSLPDHPMTTQDEKLFF. The CDR3 coding sequence is TGCGCCAGCAGCTTGCCGGATCACCCTATGACTACTCAGGATGAAAAACTGTTTTTT. The chain joins TRBV5-1 to TRBJ1-4; no firm D call. CDR1 and CDR2 from the germline V gene are SGHRS and YFSETQ. This CDR3 is 19 amino acids long. V lost 1 base and J 6 bases, leaving 25 bases between the germline ends. Full variable domain (outside the CDR3, taken from reference TRBV5-1 and TRBJ1-4): KAGVTQTPRYLIKTRGQQVTLSCSPISGHRSVSWYQQTPGQGLQFLFEYFSETQRNKGNFPGRFSGRQFSNSRSEMNVSTLELGDSALYLCASSLPDHPMTTQDEKLFFGSGTQLSVL.